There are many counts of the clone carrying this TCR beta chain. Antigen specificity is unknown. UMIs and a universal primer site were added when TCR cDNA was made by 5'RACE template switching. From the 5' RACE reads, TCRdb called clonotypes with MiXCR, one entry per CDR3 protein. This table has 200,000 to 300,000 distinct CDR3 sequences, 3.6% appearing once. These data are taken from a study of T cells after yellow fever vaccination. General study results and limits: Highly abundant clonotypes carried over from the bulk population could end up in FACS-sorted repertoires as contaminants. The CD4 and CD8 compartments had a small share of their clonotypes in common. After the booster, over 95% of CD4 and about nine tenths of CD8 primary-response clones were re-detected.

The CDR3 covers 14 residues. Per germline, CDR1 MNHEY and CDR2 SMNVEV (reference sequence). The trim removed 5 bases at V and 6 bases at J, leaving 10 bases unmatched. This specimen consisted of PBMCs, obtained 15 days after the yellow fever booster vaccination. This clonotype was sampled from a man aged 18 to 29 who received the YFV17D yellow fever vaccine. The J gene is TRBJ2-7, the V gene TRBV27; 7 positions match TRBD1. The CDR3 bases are TGTGCCAGCAGTCTCCGACAGGGTTCCAGCGAGCAGTACTTC. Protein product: CASSLRQGSSEQYF.